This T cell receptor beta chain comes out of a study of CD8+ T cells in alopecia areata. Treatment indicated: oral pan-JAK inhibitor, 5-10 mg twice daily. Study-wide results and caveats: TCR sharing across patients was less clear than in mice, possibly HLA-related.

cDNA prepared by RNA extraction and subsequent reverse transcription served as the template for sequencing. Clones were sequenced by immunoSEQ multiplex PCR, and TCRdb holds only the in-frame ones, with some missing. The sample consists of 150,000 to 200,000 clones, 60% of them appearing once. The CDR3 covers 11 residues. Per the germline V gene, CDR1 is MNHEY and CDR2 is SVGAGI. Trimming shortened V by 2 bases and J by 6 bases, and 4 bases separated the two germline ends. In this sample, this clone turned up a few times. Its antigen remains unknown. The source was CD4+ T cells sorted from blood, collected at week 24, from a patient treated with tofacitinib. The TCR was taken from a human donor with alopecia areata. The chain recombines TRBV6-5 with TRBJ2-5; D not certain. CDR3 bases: TGTGCCAGCAGTTACGGGAAGACCCAGTACTTC. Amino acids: CASSYGKTQYF.